These T cell receptor beta chains were read from a single sample in a study of blood T cell repertoires in COVID-19. Method: immunoSEQ multiplex PCR; TCRdb's copy keeps in-frame clones and lacks some. This repertoire shows roughly 86,000 clones, approximately 82% found once; its top ten account for about a fifth. The sample taken for sequencing was peripheral blood. The receptors were gathered from a human donor in a cohort sampled during active COVID-19. Both conserved end residues are part of each CDR3. A D gene is named only where the DNA matches it firmly. Size values are once, few and many counts, or a class for expanded clones, and some rows have none.

j_call d_call clone_size v_call cdr3_nt cdr3_aa
TRBJ2-7 - - TRBV5-5 TGTGCCAGCAGCTTGGAGCAGGGCTCCTACGAGCAGTACTTC CASSLEQGSYEQYF
TRBJ2-7 - - TRBV5-4 TGTGCCAGCAGCCGTAATGCCGGCCCCCCCGCCGGGAACGAGCAGTACTTC CASSRNAGPPAGNEQYF
TRBJ1-3 - - TRBV19 TGTGCCAGTAGCACACAGGAACCTGGAAACACCATATATTTT CASSTQEPGNTIYF
TRBJ1-5 - few TRBV5-1 TGCGCCAGCAGCTTGGGGGACGGGGGATATCAGCCCCAGCATTTT CASSLGDGGYQPQHF
TRBJ2-7 - - TRBV6-5 TGTGCCAGCAGTCGGACGGGAGCCTACGAGCAGTACTTC CASSRTGAYEQYF
TRBJ1-5 - - TRBV5-1 TGCGCCAGCAGCTTGGACGGGAGCGGCAATCAGCCCCAGCATTTT CASSLDGSGNQPQHF
TRBJ1-1 TRBD1 few TRBV14 TGTGCCAGCAGCCACCTCGGGACAGGGATGAACACTGAAGCTTTCTTT CASSHLGTGMNTEAFF
TRBJ2-7 - - TRBV3-1/TRBV3-2 TGTGCCAGCAGCCAAGACATGGCAGGCGTTGATCAGTACTTC CASSQDMAGVDQYF
TRBJ1-1 TRBD1 - TRBV5-6 TGTGCCAGCAGCCGCCCGGACAGGGGAGAAACTGAAGCTTTCTTT CASSRPDRGETEAFF
TRBJ2-3 TRBD2 - TRBV7-2 TGTGCCAGCAGCTTAGCCTTTGCGGGGAGGGCAGATACGCAGTATTTT CASSLAFAGRADTQYF
TRBJ2-7 - - TRBV4-1 TGCGCCAGCAGCCAAGAGGGGGGTCTGATTGAGCAGTACTTC CASSQEGGLIEQYF
TRBJ2-7 TRBD1 - TRBV5-1 TGCGCCAGCAGCTTTAACCCCGACAGGGGTGGGTACGAGCAGTACTTC CASSFNPDRGGYEQYF
TRBJ1-2 - once TRBV29-1 TGCAGCGTTGACAGGTTAGGCGGCTACACCTTC CSVDRLGGYTF
TRBJ2-7 - once TRBV24-1 TGTGCCACCAGCCAAGGGGGTCGCCCCTACGAGCAGTACTTC CATSQGGRPYEQYF
TRBJ2-1 - - TRBV7-8 TGTGCCAGCAGCTTATTTATAACAGTTGAGCAGTTCTTC CASSLFITVEQFF
TRBJ2-2 - - TRBV6-2/TRBV6-3 TGTGCCAGCAGTAACCACAGATCCCACAACACCGGGGAGCTGTTTTTT CASSNHRSHNTGELFF
TRBJ2-2 TRBD2 - TRBV28 TGTGCCAGCCGAAGCGGGGAGACGAACACCGGGGAGCTGTTTTTT CASRSGETNTGELFF
TRBJ1-6 TRBD1 - TRBV6-5 TGTGCCAGCAGTTACACTGGACAGGGTGGTTCACCCCTCCACTTT CASSYTGQGGSPLHF
TRBJ1-3 - few TRBV28 TGTGCCAGCAGTCCCGGCGGGGTTTCGAACACCATATATTTT CASSPGGVSNTIYF
TRBJ2-1 - - TRBV6-5 TGTGCCACCTACTCCTCGGCATGGGCCCACAATGAGCAGTTCTTC CATYSSAWAHNEQFF
TRBJ2-5 - - TRBV28 TGTGCCAGCAGTCCCCCCAACAGGAGGGGAAAGTACTTC CASSPPNRRGKYF
TRBJ1-4 - few TRBV7-9 TGTGCCAGCAGCTTAGCGCCGGGTGAAAAACTGTTTTTT CASSLAPGEKLFF
TRBJ1-1 - - TRBV19 TGTGCCAGTAGCCCACAGGTTACAACGAACACTGAAGCTTTCTTT CASSPQVTTNTEAFF
TRBJ2-7 - once TRBV19 TGTGCCAGTAGTACCCGGCGGACGACTAGAGGTCCCTACGAGCAGTACTTC CASSTRRTTRGPYEQYF
TRBJ2-7 TRBD1 - TRBV28 TGTGCCAGCCCCCCGGCAGGGGGCGTAACCGGCGAGCAGTACTTC CASPPAGGVTGEQYF
TRBJ2-7 - - TRBV2 TGTGCCAGCAGCTCGGGGTACAGGGCTCGCGAGCAGTACTTC CASSSGYRAREQYF
TRBJ2-2 - once TRBV29-1 TGCAGCGGGAAGGGGTCCACCGGGGAGCTGTTTTTT CSGKGSTGELFF
TRBJ2-7 TRBD1 - TRBV28 TGTGCCAGCAGTTCACAGGGGGTCCAGCAGTACTTC CASSSQGVQQYF
TRBJ2-7 TRBD2 - TRBV7-2 TGTGCCAGCCAACTGCGGGGGGGAACCCACGAGCAGTACTTC CASQLRGGTHEQYF
TRBJ2-1 - - TRBV19 TGTGCCAGTAGTATGGGAGGTAAGAACCCCTACAATGAGCAGTTCTTC CASSMGGKNPYNEQFF
TRBJ2-7 TRBD2 - TRBV7-2 TGTGCCAGCAGCGTAGCGGGGGGGCAAACCGAGCAGTACTTC CASSVAGGQTEQYF
TRBJ2-3 TRBD2 - TRBV5-8 TGTGCCAGTACCCCGGGGGTAGCGGGGGGGCCAGATACGCAGTATTTT CASTPGVAGGPDTQYF
TRBJ1-4 - - TRBV2 TGTGCCAGCAGTGCTGACAGTGCAACTAATGAAAAACTGTTTTTT CASSADSATNEKLFF
TRBJ2-5 - - TRBV6-5 TGTGCCAGCAGTCGCCCTACAGGGAGTGGCGAGACCCAGTACTTC CASSRPTGSGETQYF
TRBJ2-5 TRBD2 - TRBV28 TGTGCCAGCAGTTTTCGAGGAGCGGGGCGCCAAGAGACCCAGTACTTC CASSFRGAGRQETQYF
TRBJ2-1 TRBD2 - TRBV7-9 TGTGCCAGCAGCTCCCTTCGAGCTAGCGGGGGCTACAATGAGCAGTTCTTC CASSSLRASGGYNEQFF
TRBJ1-4 TRBD1 - TRBV4-2 TGTGCCAGCAGCCAAGGGGTAGGACAGGGGCCGCCGTCAACTAATGAAAAACTGTTTTTT CASSQGVGQGPPSTNEKLFF
TRBJ2-2 TRBD2 - TRBV6-2/TRBV6-3 TGTGCCAGCAGTCCGCTAGCGGGGGGGTTTAGCGGGGAGCTGTTTTTT CASSPLAGGFSGELFF
TRBJ2-7 TRBD1 - TRBV18 TGTGCCAGCTCACGGGGGACAGGACGAGTAGGCGAGCAGTACTTC CASSRGTGRVGEQYF
TRBJ1-2 - - TRBV28 TGTGCCAGCAGTCAAACAGGGAGCTATGGCTACACCTTC CASSQTGSYGYTF
TRBJ2-3 TRBD1 - TRBV5-1 TGCGCCAGCAGCCCGACAGGGGTTAGCACAGATACGCAGTATTTT CASSPTGVSTDTQYF
TRBJ1-1 TRBD1 - TRBV9 TGTGCCAGCAGCGTCAGACAGGGAGTAGACGCTGAAGCTTTCTTT CASSVRQGVDAEAFF
TRBJ2-5 - - TRBV15 TGTGCCACCGCAGCGTCGGGTACGGAGACCCAGTACTTC CATAASGTETQYF
TRBJ2-5 TRBD2 - TRBV24-1 TGTGCCACCAGTGATCTAGCGGGGAGCCAAGAGACCCAGTACTTC CATSDLAGSQETQYF